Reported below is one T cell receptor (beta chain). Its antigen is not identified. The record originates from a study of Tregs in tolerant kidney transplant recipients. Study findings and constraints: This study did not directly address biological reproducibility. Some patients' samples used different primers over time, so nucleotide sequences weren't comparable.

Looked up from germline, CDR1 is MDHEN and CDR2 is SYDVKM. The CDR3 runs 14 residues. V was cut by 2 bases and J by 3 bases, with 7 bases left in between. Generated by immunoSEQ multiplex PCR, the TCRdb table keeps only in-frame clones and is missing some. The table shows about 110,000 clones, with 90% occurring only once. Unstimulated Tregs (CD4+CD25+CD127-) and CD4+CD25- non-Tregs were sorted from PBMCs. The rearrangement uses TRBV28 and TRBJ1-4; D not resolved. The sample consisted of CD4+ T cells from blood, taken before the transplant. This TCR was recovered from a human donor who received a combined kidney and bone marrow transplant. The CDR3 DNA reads TGTGCCAGCAGTTTAGATTTAGCTAATGAAAAACTGTTTTTT. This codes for CASSLDLANEKLFF.